The subject of this entry is one T cell receptor (beta chain). This clonotype was detected only a few times. The antigen it binds to is not known. Base qualities are not provided; no much larger clone lies one nucleotide away. For CDR1 and CDR2, the germline V gene lists MNHEY and SVGAGI. From cysteine to phenylalanine, the CDR3 is 14 amino acids long. The DNA shown is the 42-base CDR3, in frame from base 1. Here V drops 8 bases and J drops 6 bases, and the junction holds 9 bases not matched to any gene. This sample was taken from a study of T-cell memory formation after mild COVID-19 (dated by TCRdb to about 2021). A note on the overall study: Most TCR sequence clusters were specific to one of the two donors. Two young, previously healthy adult volunteers, one female and one male, were included in the cohort. Longitudinal TCRalpha and TCRbeta repertoire sequencing tracked T-cell clones expanding and contracting after mild COVID-19 in a couple of donors. Beyond this particular receptor, the publication reports: Only two mild cases were covered by the study, and larger cohorts that include severe cases with pre-infection samples were considered necessary. From day 15 to 85, contracting clones showed balanced CD4/CD8 phenotypes, whereas a second wave of clones that expanded from day 15 to 37 leaned towards CD4+. Some responding clones were detected in pre-infection memory, suggesting pre-existing cross-reactive memory T cells joined the SARS-CoV-2 response. Contracting CD4+ clones appeared mostly in the CM and EM memory subsets, whereas CD8+ clones were enriched in EMRA. SARS-CoV-2 specificity of the second-wave clones peaking on day 37 was not confirmed.

The listed sequencing device is Illumina NovaSeq 6000. Using 5'RACE with constant-segment primers, TCRalpha and TCRbeta cDNA libraries were constructed, with sample barcodes and unique molecular identifiers added in the process. RNA was extracted from every sample with Trizol reagent. Library amplification was performed in two PCR steps, and a second sample barcode and Illumina TruSeq adapters were introduced in the second step. Sequencing of the libraries was done on an Illumina NovaSeq, producing 2 x 150 bp paired-end reads. In the paper's pipeline: With migec v1.2.7, reads were demultiplexed and then collapsed into UMI-guided consensus sequences. Using mixcr v2.1.11, UMI consensuses were aligned to TRA and TRB V and J templates and then assembled into clonotypes. Expanded or contracted clonotypes were those called significant by both edgeR and NoisET, with noise models trained on biological replicates. For edgeR calls, the thresholds were a false discovery rate-adjusted p below 0.01 and a log2 fold-change of 1. As an exploratory analysis of dynamics, max-normalized trajectories of the 1000 most abundant clonotypes were examined with PCA combined with hierarchical clustering. Each responding clone was given a CD4 or CD8 phenotype based on the CD4+ and CD8+ repertoires, which had been sequenced separately. The raw public reads went through TCRdb reprocessing: fastp at Q25, MiXCR clone calling, in-frame beta chains kept. Identical CDR3 proteins give one entry, which carries the most common genes and DNA. Clone size and V and J calls follow TCRdb, not the original study. The sample data list roughly 250,000 distinct CDR3 sequences, and 15% to 20% of these were observed just once. 3.5% of the sample is held by the ten biggest clonotypes.

Ficoll-Paque density gradient centrifugation was the method used to isolate PBMCs. The V and J genes are TRBV6-5 and TRBJ1-2; 10 junctional bases match TRBD1. This clonotype was sampled from a man between 18 and 35 years old who had mild COVID-19 (a few samples of this study predate the infection). The sample titles of this study are shuffled in the database, so cell type and time point are left out; the donor was told from shared clones. Material for sequencing was PBMCs or a T cell subset sorted from them (not recorded which). Read as DNA, the sequence is TGTGCCAGCGGTTCTCGGGACAGGGGTCATGGCTACACCTTC. This translates into CASGSRDRGHGYTF.